These T cell receptor beta chains were read from a single sample in a study of shared clonotypes between healthy human individuals. Libraries were prepared by immunoSEQ multiplex PCR; TCRdb keeps only in-frame clonotypes and omits some of them. The sample records around 2,000,000 clones, 85% to 95% being singletons. The sequenced material came from naive CD8+ T cells sorted from blood. The receptors originated from a man aged 18-30 years in good health. The CDR3 runs from the conserved cysteine through the conserved F or W. A D gene is named only where the DNA matches it firmly.

D	J	V	DNA	CDR3
TRBD1	TRBJ1-3	TRBV9	TGTGCCAGCAGCGAACAGGGGGCGTCTGGAAACACCATATATTTT	CASSEQGASGNTIYF
NA	TRBJ1-2	TRBV28	TGTGCCAGCAGTTCATCGGAGGGCAATGGCTATGGCTACACCTTC	CASSSSEGNGYGYTF
NA	TRBJ1-5	TRBV19	TGTGCCAGTAGTATCGGGCCAGGGGTGGGTCAGCCCCAGCATTTT	CASSIGPGVGQPQHF
TRBD2	TRBJ2-3	TRBV5-4	TGTGCCAGCAGCCCGGGACTAGCGGGCCCTTCTAGCACAGATACGCAGTATTTT	CASSPGLAGPSSTDTQYF
TRBD2	TRBJ2-3	TRBV25-1	TGTGCCAGCAGTGATCCTGAGCGGGGGGGCCCCACAGATACGCAGTATTTT	CASSDPERGGPTDTQYF
NA	TRBJ1-6	TRBV27	TGTGCCAGCAGTTCTAAGCCCCCTGACAGACTTAATTCACCCCTCCACTTT	CASSSKPPDRLNSPLHF
NA	TRBJ2-5	TRBV6-5	TGTGCCAGCGCTAGGGCCGACCAAGAGACCCAGTACTTC	CASARADQETQYF
NA	TRBJ1-1	TRBV5-1	TGCGCCAGCAGCCGGGTGGCCATGAACACTGAAGCTTTCTTT	CASSRVAMNTEAFF
NA	TRBJ2-5	TRBV18	TGTGCCAGCTCACCACCGCGGGAGACCCAGTACTTC	CASSPPRETQYF
TRBD2	TRBJ2-1	TRBV5-1	TGCGCCAGCAGCTTGGCGTTCGGGACTATCGATGAGCAGTTCTTC	CASSLAFGTIDEQFF
NA	TRBJ2-7	TRBV6-5	TGTGCCAGCAGTTCCGGGGGCAGCTACGAGCAGTACTTC	CASSSGGSYEQYF
TRBD1	TRBJ1-2	TRBV5-6	TGTGCCAGCAGCTTGGCAGTTAGGGACAGGGGAGGCTACACCTTC	CASSLAVRDRGGYTF
TRBD2	TRBJ2-7	TRBV6-1	TGTGCCAGCAGTGAAGGGCTAGCGGGGATCTCCTACGAGCAGTACTTC	CASSEGLAGISYEQYF
NA	TRBJ2-2	TRBV2	TGTGCCCTACGATGGGGCACCGGGGAGCTGTTTTTT	CALRWGTGELFF
NA	TRBJ1-3	TRBV23-1	TGCGCCAGCTTCACAGGGTCTGGAAACACCATATATTTT	CASFTGSGNTIYF
NA	TRBJ1-1	TRBV15	TGTGCCACCAGCAGAGATCTTCCGGGGGCTACTACTGAAGCTTTCTTT	CATSRDLPGATTEAFF
NA	TRBJ2-1	TRBV5-1	TGCGCCAGCAGCCCTTTCGCCCAGGGAGGAGACAATGAGCAGTTCTTC	CASSPFAQGGDNEQFF
NA	TRBJ2-7	TRBV6-5	TGTGCCAGCAGTTACGAGGGATTCGACTCCTACGAGCAGTACTTC	CASSYEGFDSYEQYF